This is a list of T cell receptor beta chains from one sample in a study of blood T cell repertoires in COVID-19. Only in-frame clones appear in the TCRdb table, and some are missing; sequencing was by immunoSEQ multiplex PCR. The data contain roughly 370,000 clones, more than 75% of them seen just once; the ten biggest clones take up approximately 9.3%. Source material: PBMCs or T cells enriched from blood (not recorded which). The receptors were sampled from a woman in her forties or fifties who had recovered from COVID-19. The CDR3 runs from the conserved cysteine through the conserved F or W. D genes are given only for firm matches. Rows give clone size only sometimes, using once, few, many, or a class for an expanded clone.

. | TRBJ1-3 | . | TRBV3-1/TRBV3-2 | TGTGCCAGCAGCCAAGGTGCAGGTGGTGGAAACACCATATATTTT | CASSQGAGGGNTIYF
. | TRBJ1-2 | TRBD1 | TRBV5-1 | TGCGCCAGCAGCTCGGGGACAGGGGCCGTTTCTTATGGCTACACCTTC | CASSSGTGAVSYGYTF
. | TRBJ2-7 | . | TRBV29-1 | TGCAGCGTAGAGGTGATGGGTTACGAGCAGTACTTC | CSVEVMGYEQYF
. | TRBJ2-3 | TRBD2 | TRBV10-3 | TGTGCCATCAGTCAACTAGCGGGGGGTACCACAGATACGCAGTATTTT | CAISQLAGGTTDTQYF
few | TRBJ2-3 | TRBD1 | TRBV5-1 | TGCGCCAGCAGCCGGGGACAGGGGGTGGCGAATACGCAGTATTTT | CASSRGQGVANTQYF
. | TRBJ2-7 | TRBD2 | TRBV28 | TGTGCCAGCAGCCCCCTCCCGGGACTCCAGGCGGGGGAGTTGTACGAGCAGTACTTC | CASSPLPGLQAGELYEQYF
. | TRBJ2-5 | TRBD1 | TRBV14 | TGTGCCAGCAGCCGTAGGACAGGGCTTCGTCAAGAGACCCAGTACTTC | CASSRRTGLRQETQYF
. | TRBJ2-7 | TRBD1 | TRBV9 | TGTGCCAGCAGCCCAAACCAGGGGGCCGACGAGCAGTACTTC | CASSPNQGADEQYF
. | TRBJ1-1 | . | TRBV7-8 | TGTGCCAGCAGTCGAGTACGAGGCCGGGTGACTGAAGCTTTCTTT | CASSRVRGRVTEAFF
. | TRBJ1-5 | . | TRBV19 | TGTGCCAGTAGTGTAAACTCGAACCAGCCCCAGCATTTT | CASSVNSNQPQHF
few | TRBJ2-2 | . | TRBV4-1 | TGCGCCAGCAGCCAAGATTACGGGGAGCTGTTTTTT | CASSQDYGELFF
. | TRBJ1-1 | TRBD1 | TRBV5-1 | TGCGCCAGCAGCCCCGCGGGACAGGGGGTAGGGAACACTGAAGCTTTCTTT | CASSPAGQGVGNTEAFF
. | TRBJ1-5 | TRBD1 | TRBV27 | TGTGCCAGCATGGGACAGGGGGGAGGCAATCAGCCCCAGCATTTT | CASMGQGGGNQPQHF
. | TRBJ2-1 | TRBD2 | TRBV2 | TGTGCCAGCAGGGCAGTTAGCGGGGGGGCCTACAATGAGCAGTTCTTC | CASRAVSGGAYNEQFF
. | TRBJ2-2 | TRBD2 | TRBV3-1/TRBV3-2 | TGTGCCAGCAGCCCGAACGGACTAGCGTTCACCGGGGAGCTGTTTTTT | CASSPNGLAFTGELFF
. | TRBJ1-1 | . | TRBV3-1/TRBV3-2 | TGTGCCAGCAGCCAACAGAACACTGAAGCTTTCTTT | CASSQQNTEAFF
. | TRBJ2-5 | . | TRBV14 | TGTGCCAGCAGCCCTAGAAGGGACTTACAAGAGACCCAGTACTTC | CASSPRRDLQETQYF
. | TRBJ2-5 | . | TRBV18 | TGTGCCAGCTCACCTACTTCCACAGGTCACCAAGAGACCCAGTACTTC | CASSPTSTGHQETQYF
. | TRBJ2-4 | . | TRBV7-2 | TGTGCCAGCAGCTTAGACAGGTCAGAAAACATTCAGTACTTC | CASSLDRSENIQYF
. | TRBJ2-5 | TRBD1 | TRBV6-2/TRBV6-3 | TGTGCCAGCAGTTACTCGGACAGGGAATGGGAGACCCAGTACTTC | CASSYSDREWETQYF
. | TRBJ2-2 | TRBD2 | TRBV19 | TGTGCCAGTAGTATAGAGGACGGGGGGGCGAACACCGGGGAGCTGTTTTTT | CASSIEDGGANTGELFF
. | TRBJ1-1 | . | TRBV6-5 | TGTGCCAGCAGTTACTCTCCCGCCAGTCAGATATCTGAAGCTTTCTTT | CASSYSPASQISEAFF
. | TRBJ1-2 | TRBD1 | TRBV5-1 | TGCGCCAGCAGCCCGCCCCGGGTGTCCGTGCAGGGGGTCTATGGCTACACCTTC | CASSPPRVSVQGVYGYTF
. | TRBJ1-2 | . | TRBV5-6 | TGTGCCAGCAGCTTAGGACAGTCTAACTATGGCTACACCTTC | CASSLGQSNYGYTF
. | TRBJ1-1 | . | TRBV5-6 | TGTGCCAGCAGCTTGGGAGGTTGGGACACTGAAGCTTTCTTT | CASSLGGWDTEAFF